This T cell receptor beta chain stems from a study of T cells in Graves' hyperthyroidism and ophthalmopathy (dated by TCRdb to the late 2010s). In terms of the full investigation: Peripheral blood was collected at initial diagnosis, before any treatment. To identify distinguishing TCR V-J signatures, a discovery cohort of some 100 patients was used, comprising under 45 with Graves' ophthalmopathy and roughly 60 with stable Graves' hyperthyroidism. Prospective prediction of ophthalmopathy was tested in an independent validation cohort consisting of 18 to 20 hyperthyroidism patients and 15 to 17 patients who later progressed to ophthalmopathy. For training and testing, the 100 or so patients in the discovery cohort were randomly divided in a 7:3 ratio. The study also compared thyroid tissue and blood T-cell repertoires from roughly 6 Graves' hyperthyroidism patients. After blood sampling, hyperthyroidism patients were treated with methimazole at a starting dose of 30 mg daily, and ophthalmopathy patients were treated with high-dose intravenous methylprednisolone. TCR Vbeta CDR3 sequencing of 130 to 150 peripheral blood samples (under 45 ophthalmopathy, 70 to 85 hyperthyroidism and some 17 progressor patients) is reported in the paper.

The TCR beta CDR3 regions were amplified from the RNA transcripts. For the first round of RT-PCR on the TCR CDR3, the HTBI primer set was used together with the Qiagen OneStep RT-PCR kit. The libraries were constructed in a second round of multiplex PCR and then size-selected and purified. Paired-end sequencing of the libraries was performed with 100 bp reads on an Illumina HiSeq2000. From the authors' description of their analysis: SOAPnuke was used to process the raw data, removing reads that contained adapters or uncalled bases, had a mean Phred below 15, or lacked an exact match to the constant primer or identifier. COPE v1.2.5 was used to merge high-quality paired reads, and clonotypes were defined as unique nucleotide sequences. MiTCR v1.1 was used to align the clonotypes against IMGT TRBV, TRBD and TRBJ reference segments. The analysis was restricted to V-J combinations with a frequency above 0.0001, which together covered 99% to 99.2% of the repertoires. The TCS score was defined as F50 (clonal expansion) divided by E x V (chaos), with BLOSUM62-based TCRdist calculated between CDR3 peptides within each V-J. Welch's t-statistics and random forest reduced fewer than 550 V-J features to fewer than 15, which were used in a naive Bayes classifier (R e1071). Thyroid-blood repertoire similarity was quantified with the Morisita-Horn index. TCRdb reprocessed the public reads (quality trimming at Q25 with fastp, clone calling with MiXCR) and kept in-frame beta chains. Every CDR3 protein is listed once, alongside the most common genes and DNA of its rows. It is TCRdb's table, rather than the study itself, that gives the V and J calls and clone size. This sample holds 600,000 to 800,000 distinct CDR3 sequences; around a third were observed only once. The top ten hold roughly 30% of the sample.

The full study reports these points: No statistical method was used to set the sample size in advance, and investigators knew the group allocation. Most expanded thyroid clonotypes (frequency above 0.001) were also detected in blood, a finding suggesting that blood repertoires may reflect thyroid immune responses. In cross-validation, a model built on a 13 V-J signature told ophthalmopathy apart from stable hyperthyroidism with under 90% sensitivity and about 81% specificity, and in testing the same model reached 80%/75%. During validation, the model predicted progression to ophthalmopathy a median of approximately 6 months ahead of onset, with approximately 70% sensitivity and 72% to 85% specificity.

Stable Graves' hyperthyroidism was defined as no progression to ophthalmopathy during 18 months of follow-up. Hyperthyroidism patients were newly diagnosed, had a disease duration of under 2 months, and were aged 18 to 65 years. Any patient with an uncontrolled infection, another autoimmune disease, pregnancy or lactation was excluded. Diagnoses were established on the basis of clinical symptoms, serum thyroxine and TRAb, thyroid ultrasound, and orbital computed tomography. PBMCs were isolated from about 9 ml of fresh peripheral blood by Ficoll-Paque density gradient centrifugation. Total RNA was extracted with Trizol reagent, and quality was checked on an Agilent 2100 Bioanalyzer. A distance of 8 bases separates the germline ends of V and J, which lose 5 bases and 3 bases respectively. The CDR3 has 12 amino acids, counting the end cysteine and phenylalanine. Only the CDR3 part of the read is kept: 36 bases, read in frame from the first base. The CDR1 and CDR2 encoded by the germline V gene are SGHRS and YFSETQ.

Note on this clonotype: Its antigen is still unknown. A much larger clone is a single base away; this may be a read error.

Specimen: blood. The sequence is built from TRBV5-1 and TRBJ1-2; a confident D gene designation cannot be given. The source of this sequence is a woman in her forties with Graves' hyperthyroidism. The CDR3 is CASSHGDYGYTF. The DNA sequence reads TGCGCCAGCAGTCACGGGGACTATGGCTACACCTTC.